This passage covers 17 T cell receptor beta chains from one sample sequenced in a study of memory B cells and T cells in multiple sclerosis. Profiling relied on immunoSEQ multiplex PCR, and the TCRdb table lists in-frame clones only, not all of them. The sample holds over 35,000 clones, over 70% seen once. The antigens of these receptors remain unknown. Stimulus-free culture yielded autoproliferating CFSE-dim and non-proliferating CFSE-high T cells, each sequenced separately. Cultures began with about 4.5x10^7 CFSE-labeled PBMCs, unstimulated for 7 days, with replicate wells pooled. The sample comprised PBMCs from blood kept in culture. All receptors come from a human donor with multiple sclerosis.

This chain links TRBV6-5 with TRBJ1-2; no reliable D call. V lost 7 bases to trimming and J lost 0 bases, with 15 bases between them. The germline V gene has CDR1 MNHEY and CDR2 SVGAGI. The length of the CDR3 is 15 residues. CDR3 amino acids: CASTKHPLANYGYTF. As DNA, the CDR3 is TGTGCCAGCACCAAACACCCTTTAGCTAACTATGGCTACACCTTC.

This clone was seen more than once but under ten times. The chain recombines TRBV6-1 with TRBJ1-3; D unclear. V gave up 6 bases and J gave up 4 bases, with 16 bases separating them. Germline lookup yields CDR1 MNHNS and CDR2 SASEGT. This CDR3 spans 15 amino acids. As DNA, the CDR3 is TGTGCCAGCAGGGCGGATGCTGGAGGAGGAAACACCATATATTTT. Its translation is CASRADAGGGNTIYF.

The rearrangement joins TRBV30 to TRBJ1-6, with a possible D match to TRBD1 (5 bases). The germline V gene encodes CDR1 GTSNPN and CDR2 SVGIG (reference sequence). V was cut by 3 bases and J by 3 bases, with 21 bases left in between. CDR3 length equals 18 residues. The CDR3 region is CAWSPPRTPRGYNSPLHF. CDR3 nucleotide sequence: TGTGCCTGGAGCCCCCCAAGAACTCCGAGGGGCTATAATTCACCCCTCCACTTT. Full variable domain (rest looked up from reference TRBV30 and TRBJ1-6): SQTIHQWPATLVQPVGSPLSLECTVEGTSNPNLYWYRQAAGRGLQLLFYSVGIGQISSEVPQNLSASRPQDRQFILSSKKLLLSDSGFYLCAWSPPRTPRGYNSPLHFGNGTRLTVT.

This chain links TRBV9 with TRBJ2-6, with TRBD2 matching over 8 bases. This CDR3 contains 16 residues. Germline V gene data show CDR1 as SGDLS and CDR2 as YYNGEE. V shed 6 bases and J 4 bases; nucleotides not matched to a gene: 9. In DNA, the CDR3 is TGTGCCAGCACCCCCGGGGGGGGCTCCGGGGCCAACGTCCTGACTTTC. This sequence encodes CASTPGGGSGANVLTF.

The chain uses TRBV7-2 and TRBJ1-6; D is ambiguous. Looked up from germline, CDR1 is SGHTA and CDR2 is FQGNSA. V lost 2 bases and J 6 bases, leaving 8 bases between the germline ends. The CDR3 length is 14 residues. For the CDR3, the DNA is TGTGCCAGCAGCTTACCTAGGGCTAATTCACCCCTCCACTTT. Its translation: CASSLPRANSPLHF.

The V call is TRBV18, the J call TRBJ2-7; TRBD2 matches 13 bases. V dropped 2 bases and J dropped 6; count of bases not matched to a gene: 10. This CDR3 is 17 amino acids long. Germline-derived CDR1 and CDR2 are KGHSH and LQKENI. CDR3 sequence: CASSPGLAGAQGSEQYF. DNA of the CDR3: TGTGCCAGCTCACCAGGACTAGCGGGGGCCCAGGGGAGCGAGCAGTACTTC.

This chain uses TRBV5-1 with TRBJ1-1; D is uncertain. V was clipped by 5 bases and J by 0 bases, with 2 bases between them. The CDR3 loop spans 11 amino acids. Germline CDR1 and CDR2: SGHRS and YFSETQ. CDR3 region: CASRLNTEAFF. In nucleotides, the CDR3 is TGCGCCAGCAGGTTGAACACTGAAGCTTTCTTT.

The V gene is TRBV5-5, the J gene TRBJ1-5; 9 bases are a match to TRBD1. The CDR3 is 13 amino acids. Losses at the gene ends were 7 bases for V and 5 bases for J; bases not matched to a gene: 4. Germline assignment: CDR1 SGHKS and CDR2 YYEKEE (reference sequence). CDR3 in amino acids: CASGTGPYQPQHF. In DNA, the CDR3 is TGTGCCAGCGGGACAGGGCCGTATCAGCCCCAGCATTTT.

This clone turned up a few times. V usage is TRBV10-2 and J usage is TRBJ1-2; no clear D. V shed 1 base and J shed 4 bases, with 16 bases lying between them. Germline V gene data show CDR1 as WSHSY and CDR2 as SAAADI. The CDR3 is 16 amino acids. CDR3 amino acids: CASSEFRAAALYGYTF. For the CDR3, the DNA is TGCGCCAGCAGTGAGTTTAGGGCCGCGGCCCTCTATGGCTACACCTTC.

This chain connects TRBV28 to TRBJ2-3; D is undetermined. Germline CDR1 is MDHEN and CDR2 is SYDVKM. The CDR3 sequence is 12 residues long. V shed 4 bases and J shed 2 bases, with 4 bases lying between them. CDR3 nucleotide sequence: TGTGCCAGCAGTTCCTACACAGATACGCAGTATTTT. It codes for CASSSYTDTQYF.

The chain couples TRBV7-9 to TRBJ1-2; the D is unclear. The germline gives CDR1 SEHNR, CDR2 FQNEAQ (reference sequence). CDR3 length equals 15 residues. With 1 base removed from V and 0 bases from J, the gap between germline ends came to 9 bases. CDR3 region: CASSLGPPPNYGYTF. The CDR3 nucleotides are TGTGCCAGCAGCTTAGGACCCCCGCCTAACTATGGCTACACCTTC.

The genes are TRBV10-3 and TRBJ1-2; D is ambiguous. The CDR3 spans 12 residues. V lost 7 bases and J lost 8, with 14 bases in between. From germline, CDR1 is ENHRY and CDR2 SYGVKD. CDR3 DNA: TGTGCCATCACAGGAGGATCGGAGGGCTACACCTTC. Protein: CAITGGSEGYTF.

The genes are TRBV28 and TRBJ2-5; 8 bases are a match to TRBD1. Near its end, the DNA agrees better with TRBJ2-7, so the J call may be wrong. Per germline, CDR1 MDHEN and CDR2 SYDVKM. The CDR3 spans 15 residues. The CDR3 reads CASSPQTGALYEQYF. CDR3 nucleotides: TGTGCCAGCAGTCCCCAGACAGGGGCCCTCTACGAGCAGTACTTC.

CDR3 DNA: TGTGCCAGCAGCCCCTCGGGACCTTCACAGCCCCAGCATTTT. This gives the protein CASSPSGPSQPQHF. The genes are TRBV11-2 and TRBJ1-5; tentative D call: TRBD1 (5 bases). Germline CDR1 SGHAT, CDR2 FQNNGV. V gave up 5 bases and J gave up 7 bases, with 15 bases separating them. The CDR3 has 14 amino acids.

The gene calls are TRBV4-3 and TRBJ2-7; possible D gene TRBD1, 5 bases. Germline V gives CDR1 LGHNA, CDR2 YSLEER. V lost 2 bases and J 2 bases, leaving 13 bases between the germline ends. This CDR3 comprises 15 residues. CDR3 sequence reads: CASSQSQGMAYEQYF. In DNA, the CDR3 is TGCGCCAGCAGCCAATCGCAGGGAATGGCCTACGAGCAGTACTTC.

This clone was counted a single time. This sequence joins TRBV15 and TRBJ1-2; perhaps TRBD1 as D (5 bases). Trimming shortened V by 0 bases and J by 7 bases, and 9 bases separated the two germline ends. The CDR3 extends over 13 amino acids. Germline V gives CDR1 LNHNV, CDR2 YYDKDF (reference sequence). CDR3 nucleotide sequence: TGTGCCACCAGCAGAGAATTGGGGACTGGCTACACCTTC. Protein: CATSRELGTGYTF.

J is TRBJ2-1 and V is TRBV11-1; 10 nucleotides match TRBD2. Losses at the gene ends were 7 bases for V and 0 bases for J; bases not matched to a gene: 9. CDR1 and CDR2 from the germline V gene are SGHAT and FQDESV (reference sequence). The CDR3 runs to 17 residues. CDR3 residues: CASKDSGGPSSYNEQFF. Written as DNA, the CDR3 is TGTGCCAGCAAGGATAGCGGGGGGCCTAGCTCCTACAATGAGCAGTTCTTC.